The entry below gives a single TCR beta chain sequence along with its context. This sample was taken from a study of T cells after somatic rescue of genetic block. The assay was immunoSEQ multiplex PCR, and TCRdb's table has in-frame clones only and misses some. This repertoire shows fewer than 150,000 clones, around nine tenths found once; its top ten account for roughly 1.4%. This CDR3 contains 15 residues. CDR1 is SGHRS, CDR2 YFSETQ, per germline. V lost 0 bases and J 2 bases, leaving 9 bases between the germline ends. The sequenced sample was peripheral blood mononuclear cells (PBMCs). The V gene is TRBV5-1, the J gene TRBJ2-1; a weak D match, TRBD2 (6 bases). The TCR comes from a woman aged 18-30 years. CDR3 sequence: CASSLGGAAYNEQFF. The CDR3 DNA sequence: TGCGCCAGCAGCTTGGGCGGGGCAGCCTACAATGAGCAGTTCTTC.